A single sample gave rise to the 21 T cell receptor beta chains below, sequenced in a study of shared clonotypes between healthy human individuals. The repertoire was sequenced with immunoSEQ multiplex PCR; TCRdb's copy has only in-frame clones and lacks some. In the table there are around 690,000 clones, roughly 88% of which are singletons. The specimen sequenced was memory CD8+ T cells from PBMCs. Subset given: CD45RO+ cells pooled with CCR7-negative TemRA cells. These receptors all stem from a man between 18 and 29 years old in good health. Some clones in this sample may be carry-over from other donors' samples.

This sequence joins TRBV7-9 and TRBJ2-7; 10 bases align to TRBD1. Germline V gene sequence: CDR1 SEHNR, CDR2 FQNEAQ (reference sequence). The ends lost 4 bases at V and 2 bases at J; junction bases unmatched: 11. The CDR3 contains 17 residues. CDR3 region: CASSSFGTGDATYEQYF. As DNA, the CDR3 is TGTGCCAGCAGCTCTTTCGGGACAGGGGACGCGACCTACGAGCAGTACTTC.

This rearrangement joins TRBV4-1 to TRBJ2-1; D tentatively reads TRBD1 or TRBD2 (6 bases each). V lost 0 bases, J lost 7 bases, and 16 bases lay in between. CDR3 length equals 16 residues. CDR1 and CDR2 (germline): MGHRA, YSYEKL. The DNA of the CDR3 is TGCGCCAGCAGCCAAGAGGGTTCGGGGGCTGGGAATGAGCAGTTCTTC. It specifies CASSQEGSGAGNEQFF.

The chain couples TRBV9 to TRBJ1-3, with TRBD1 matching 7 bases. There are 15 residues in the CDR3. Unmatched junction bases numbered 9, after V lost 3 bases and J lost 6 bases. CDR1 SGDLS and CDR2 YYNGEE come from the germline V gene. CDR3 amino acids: CASSESGTDENTIYF. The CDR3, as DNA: TGTGCCAGCAGCGAATCCGGGACAGATGAAAACACCATATATTTT.

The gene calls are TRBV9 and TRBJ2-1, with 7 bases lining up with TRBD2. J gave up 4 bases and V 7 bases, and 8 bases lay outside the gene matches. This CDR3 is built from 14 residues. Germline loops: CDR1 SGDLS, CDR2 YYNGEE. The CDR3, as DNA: TGTGCCAGCGCGGGGGACTCCTCATACAATGAGCAGTTCTTC. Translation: CASAGDSSYNEQFF.

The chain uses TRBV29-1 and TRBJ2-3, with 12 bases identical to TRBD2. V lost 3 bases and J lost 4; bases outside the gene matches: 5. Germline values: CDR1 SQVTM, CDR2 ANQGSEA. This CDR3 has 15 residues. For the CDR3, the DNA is TGCAGCGTTGAGACTAGCGGGAGCCTCGCAGATACGCAGTATTTT. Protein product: CSVETSGSLADTQYF.

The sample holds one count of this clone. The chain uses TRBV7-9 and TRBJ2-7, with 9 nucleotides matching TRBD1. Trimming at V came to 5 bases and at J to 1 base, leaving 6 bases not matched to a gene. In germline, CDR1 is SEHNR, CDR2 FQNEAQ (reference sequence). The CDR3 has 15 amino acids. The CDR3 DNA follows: TGTGCCAGCAGCCAAGGGACAGGGTTGTCCTACGAGCAGTACTTC. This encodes CASSQGTGLSYEQYF.

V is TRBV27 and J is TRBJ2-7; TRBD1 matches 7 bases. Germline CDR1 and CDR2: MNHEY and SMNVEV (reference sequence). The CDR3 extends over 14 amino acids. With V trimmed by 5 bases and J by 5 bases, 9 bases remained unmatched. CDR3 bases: TGTGCCAGCAGTCCCGACGGGACAGCCCACGAGCAGTACTTC. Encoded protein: CASSPDGTAHEQYF.

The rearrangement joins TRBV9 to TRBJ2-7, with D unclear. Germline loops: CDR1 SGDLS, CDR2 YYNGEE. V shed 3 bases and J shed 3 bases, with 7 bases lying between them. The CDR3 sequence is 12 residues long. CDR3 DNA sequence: TGTGCCAGCAGCGGACTCAACTACGAGCAGTACTTC. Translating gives CASSGLNYEQYF.

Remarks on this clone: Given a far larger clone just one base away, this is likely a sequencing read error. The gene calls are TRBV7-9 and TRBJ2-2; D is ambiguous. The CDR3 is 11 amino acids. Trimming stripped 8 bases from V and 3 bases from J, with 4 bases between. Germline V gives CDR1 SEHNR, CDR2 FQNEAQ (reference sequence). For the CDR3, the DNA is TGTGCCAGCGGTTACACCGGGGAGCTGTTTTTT. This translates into CASGYTGELFF.

For the CDR3, the DNA is TGTGCCTGGAGCCGGGGAGAGACTACCTACGAGCAGTACTTC. Its translation is CAWSRGETTYEQYF. The rearrangement links TRBV30 to TRBJ2-7; a weak D match, TRBD2 (5 bases). Trimming took off 3 bases at V and 2 bases at J, with 14 bases between the two ends. The CDR3 runs to 14 residues. Germline lookup yields CDR1 GTSNPN and CDR2 SVGIG (reference sequence). The whole variable domain, remainder taken from reference TRBV30 and TRBJ2-7, is SQTIHQWPATLVQPVGSPLSLECTVEGTSNPNLYWYRQAAGRGLQLLFYSVGIGQISSEVPQNLSASRPQDRQFILSSKKLLLSDSGFYLCAWSRGETTYEQYFGPGTRLTVT.

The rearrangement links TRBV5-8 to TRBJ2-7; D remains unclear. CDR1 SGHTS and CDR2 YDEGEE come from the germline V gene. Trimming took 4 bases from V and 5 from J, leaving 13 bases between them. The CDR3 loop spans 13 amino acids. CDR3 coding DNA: TGTGCCAGCAGCCCTGGAGTTTTCCACGAGCAGTACTTC. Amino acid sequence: CASSPGVFHEQYF.

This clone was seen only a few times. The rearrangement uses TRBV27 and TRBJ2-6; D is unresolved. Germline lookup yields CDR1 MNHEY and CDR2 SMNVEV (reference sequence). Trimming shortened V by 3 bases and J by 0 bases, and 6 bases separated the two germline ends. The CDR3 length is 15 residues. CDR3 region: CASSFANSGANVLTF. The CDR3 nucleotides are TGTGCCAGCAGTTTCGCTAACTCTGGGGCCAACGTCCTGACTTTC.

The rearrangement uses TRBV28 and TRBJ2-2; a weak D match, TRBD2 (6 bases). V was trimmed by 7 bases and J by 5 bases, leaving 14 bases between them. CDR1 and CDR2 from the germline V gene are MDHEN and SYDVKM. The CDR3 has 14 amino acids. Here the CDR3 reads CASKYRGMTGELFF. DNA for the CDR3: TGTGCCAGCAAGTATCGGGGGATGACCGGGGAGCTGTTTTTT.

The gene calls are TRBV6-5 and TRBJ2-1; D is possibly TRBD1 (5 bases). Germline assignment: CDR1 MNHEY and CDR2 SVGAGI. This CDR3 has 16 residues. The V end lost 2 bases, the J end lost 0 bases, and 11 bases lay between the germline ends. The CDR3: CASSYGAGSSYNEQFF. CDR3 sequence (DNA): TGTGCCAGCAGTTACGGGGCTGGAAGCTCCTACAATGAGCAGTTCTTC.

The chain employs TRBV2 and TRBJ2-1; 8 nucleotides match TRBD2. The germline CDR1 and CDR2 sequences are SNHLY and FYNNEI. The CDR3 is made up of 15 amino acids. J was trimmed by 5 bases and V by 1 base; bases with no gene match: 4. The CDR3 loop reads CASSEGTSRHNEQFF. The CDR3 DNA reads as TGTGCCAGCAGTGAAGGGACTAGCAGACACAATGAGCAGTTCTTC.

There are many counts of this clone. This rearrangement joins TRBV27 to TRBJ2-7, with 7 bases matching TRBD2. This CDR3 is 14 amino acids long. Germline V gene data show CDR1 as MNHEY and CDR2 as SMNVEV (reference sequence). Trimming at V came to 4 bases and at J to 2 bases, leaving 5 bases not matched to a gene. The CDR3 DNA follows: TGTGCCAGCAGTTCGAGCGGGACGGCCTACGAGCAGTACTTC. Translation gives CASSSSGTAYEQYF.

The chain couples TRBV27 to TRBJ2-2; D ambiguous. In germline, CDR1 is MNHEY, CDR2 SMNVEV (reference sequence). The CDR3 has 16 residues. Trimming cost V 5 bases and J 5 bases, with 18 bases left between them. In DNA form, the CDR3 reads TGTGCCAGCAGTCCCCCCCCTGGGTATGGGACCGGGGAGCTGTTTTTT. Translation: CASSPPPGYGTGELFF.

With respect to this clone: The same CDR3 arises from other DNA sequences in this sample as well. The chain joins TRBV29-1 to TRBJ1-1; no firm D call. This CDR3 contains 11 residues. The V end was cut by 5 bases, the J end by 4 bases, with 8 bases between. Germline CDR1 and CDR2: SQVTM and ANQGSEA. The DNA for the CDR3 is TGCAGCGTTCTTCAGATCACTGAAGCTTTCTTT. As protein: CSVLQITEAFF.

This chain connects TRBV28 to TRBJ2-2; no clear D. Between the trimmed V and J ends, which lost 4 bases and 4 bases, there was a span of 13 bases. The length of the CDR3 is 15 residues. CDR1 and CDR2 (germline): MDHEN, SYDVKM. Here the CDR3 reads CASSSRVILTGELFF. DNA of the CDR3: TGTGCCAGCAGTTCCCGGGTGATCCTCACCGGGGAGCTGTTTTTT.

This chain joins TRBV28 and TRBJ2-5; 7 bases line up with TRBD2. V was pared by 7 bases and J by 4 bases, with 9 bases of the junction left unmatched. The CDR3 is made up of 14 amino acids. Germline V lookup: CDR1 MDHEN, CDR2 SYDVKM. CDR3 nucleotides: TGTGCCAGCACCCTCAGGGACTACATAGAGACCCAGTACTTC. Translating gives CASTLRDYIETQYF.

CDR3 protein: CASSQRGFLNTEAFF. The CDR3 DNA is TGTGCCAGCAGTCAAAGGGGTTTTTTGAACACTGAAGCTTTCTTT. J is TRBJ1-1 and V is TRBV14; possible D gene TRBD1, 5 bases. Trimming stripped 6 bases from V and 0 bases from J, with 14 bases between. Germline V gives CDR1 SGHDN, CDR2 FVKESK. The CDR3 runs 15 residues.